Presented here are 14 T cell receptor beta chains from one specimen sequenced in a study of regulatory T cells in long-lasting Graves disease. Building of the TCR beta libraries involved iRepertoire HTBI primers and Arm-PCR of CDR3 regions. TCRdb redid the calling of the multiplex PCR reads with MiXCR, one entry per CDR3 protein. The sample holds 650,000 to 850,000 distinct CDR3 sequences, 25% to 30% seen once. The time point: persistent/refractory GD, antithyroid drugs over 5 years with positive TRAb. The TCR library used RNA extracted from PBMCs. This specimen was peripheral blood mononuclear cells (PBMCs), taken when the disease was refractory, from a patient treated with antithyroid drugs. The source of these receptors is a female donor with Graves disease.

This clonotype was counted once. In this CDR3 the conserved last residue, phenylalanine or tryptophan, is missing, so a read error is likely. The CDR3 reads CASSFPGNTEAFL. The CDR3 nucleotides read TGTGCCAGCAGCTTCCCAGGGAACACTGAAGCTTTCCTT. The V call is TRBV5-6, the J call TRBJ1-1; D is ambiguous. Germline loops: CDR1 SGHDT, CDR2 YYEEEE. V was trimmed by 2 bases and J by 1 base, leaving 6 bases between them. This CDR3 comprises 13 residues.

This chain uses TRBV5-1 with TRBJ1-4; D not certain. The V gene lost 6 bases and the J gene lost 0 bases, with 12 bases spanning the gap. This CDR3 has 15 residues. Germline CDR1 and CDR2: SGHRS and YFSETQ. The chain's CDR3 is CASKRRGATNEKLFF. The CDR3 DNA sequence: TGCGCCAGCAAAAGACGGGGTGCAACTAATGAAAAACTGTTTTTT.

This chain joins TRBV20-1 and TRBJ1-1; D perhaps matches TRBD1 (6 bases). Trimming cost V 0 bases and J 1 base, with 15 bases left between them. The CDR3 is 16 amino acids. The germline V gene encodes CDR1 DFQATT and CDR2 SNEGSKA (reference sequence). DNA for the CDR3: TGCAGTGCTAGAGAGCCCGGCTGGACAGAGAACACTGAAGCTTTCTTT. This gives the protein CSAREPGWTENTEAFF.

CDR3 sequence: CASSSRTGFGEAFF. The DNA of the CDR3 is TGTGCCAGCAGCTCCCGGACAGGGTTTGGTGAAGCTTTCTTT. The chain couples TRBV11-2 to TRBJ1-1, with TRBD1 identical over 8 bases. Germline V gene sequence: CDR1 SGHAT, CDR2 FQNNGV. Trimming removed 4 bases from V and 7 bases from J; junction bases left unmatched: 8. The CDR3 runs 14 residues.

As to this clonotype: This could be a read error, since a much larger clone is one nucleotide away. The conserved phenylalanine or tryptophan is not found at the CDR3 terminus, so this likely reflects a read error. The chain employs TRBV6-1 and TRBJ2-7; no definite D call. The CDR3 sequence is 13 residues long. Germline V gene sequence: CDR1 MNHNS, CDR2 SASEGT. The ends were cut back, 4 bases at V and 4 bases at J, with 11 bases in the middle. CDR3 bases: TGTGCCAGCAGTGTCGAAAGGGTTTACGAGCAGTACTCC. The encoded protein is CASSVERVYEQYS.

This clonotype was picked up many times. V usage is TRBV20-1 and J usage is TRBJ1-5, with 7 nucleotides matching TRBD1. This CDR3 comprises 13 residues. V was clipped by 1 base and J by 6 bases; unmatched bases: 3. The germline V gene has CDR1 DFQATT and CDR2 SNEGSKA (reference sequence). CDR3 region: CSARGQGGQPQHF. CDR3 nucleotides: TGCAGTGCTAGAGGCCAGGGGGGTCAGCCCCAGCATTTT.

The genes are TRBV7-9 and TRBJ2-7, with D possibly called TRBD1 or TRBD2 (6 bases each). This CDR3 has 13 residues. Germline V gene data show CDR1 as SEHNR and CDR2 as FQNEAQ (reference sequence). With 7 bases removed from V and 9 bases from J, the gap between germline ends came to 19 bases. Written as DNA, the CDR3 is TGTGCCAGCAACCCAGACGAGTGGGGGGCGCAGTACTTC. It specifies CASNPDEWGAQYF. Full variable domain (missing parts from reference TRBV7-9 and TRBJ2-7): DTGVSQNPRHKITKRGQNVTFRCDPISEHNRLYWYRQTLGQGPEFLTYFQNEAQLEKSRLLSDRFSAERPKGSFSTLEIQRTEQGDSAMYLCASNPDEWGAQYFGPGTRLTVT.

Note on this clonotype: This may be a read error: a much more frequent sequence differs by one nucleotide. This chain joins TRBV3-1 and TRBJ1-1; 8 positions agree with TRBD1. Germline assignment: CDR1 LGHDT and CDR2 YNNKEL (reference sequence). This CDR3 spans 15 amino acids. The CDR3 DNA follows: TGTGCCAGCACGAACGAGGACAGGGCGAACACTGAAGCTTCCTTT. Translated, it gives CASTNEDRANTEASF.

The rearrangement joins TRBV28 to TRBJ1-5, with D unresolved. V lost 5 bases to trimming and J lost 0 bases, with 11 bases between them. The CDR3 loop spans 15 amino acids. Germline V gene data show CDR1 as MDHEN and CDR2 as SYDVKM. The CDR3 here is CASSLTHGSNQPQHF. CDR3 DNA sequence: TGTGCCAGCAGTCTCACTCACGGTAGCAATCAGCCCCAGCATTTT.

This clonotype was picked up a small number of times. The chain links TRBV10-3 to TRBJ2-7; a weak D match, TRBD2 (5 bases). Looked up from germline, CDR1 is ENHRY and CDR2 is SYGVKD. The CDR3 length is 13 residues. V dropped 0 bases and J dropped 11 bases, with 14 bases sitting between them. The CDR3 loop is CAISESREGAEYF. In nucleotides, the CDR3 is TGTGCCATCAGTGAGTCGAGGGAAGGCGCTGAGTACTTC.

This clonotype was counted a few times. This sequence may be a read error, since a much larger clone differs from it by one base. The rearrangement uses TRBV28 and TRBJ1-2; D remains unclear. The CDR3 is made up of 15 amino acids. Germline values: CDR1 MDHEN, CDR2 SYDVKM. CDR3 nucleotides: TGTGCCAGCAGTTTCAGACTGGATACTAACTATGGCTGCACCTTC. Its protein product is CASSFRLDTNYGCTF.

This chain connects TRBV6-1 to TRBJ2-5; possible D gene TRBD2, 6 bases. V was trimmed by 3 bases and J by 5 bases, leaving 10 bases between them. The V gene's germline CDR1 is MNHNS and CDR2 SASEGT. The CDR3 runs to 13 residues. CDR3 region: CASSDYRGETQYF. The CDR3 bases are TGTGCCAGCAGTGACTATCGGGGGGAGACCCAGTACTTC.

This clonotype was counted a few times. V and J are TRBV28 and TRBJ1-1, with a tentative D call TRBD1 (6 bases). V shed 5 bases and J shed 5 bases, with 18 bases lying between them. CDR1 is MDHEN, CDR2 SYDVKM, per germline. The CDR3 contains 15 residues. Here the CDR3 reads CASSGARGRGTEAFF. The CDR3 bases are TGTGCCAGCAGTGGGGCCAGGGGAAGAGGGACTGAAGCTTTCTTT.

V gene TRBV15 combines with J gene TRBJ1-1; D may be TRBD1 (6 bases). The CDR3 is made up of 15 amino acids. Looked up from germline, CDR1 is LNHNV and CDR2 is YYDKDF (reference sequence). V lost 5 bases to trimming and J lost 4 bases, with 17 bases between them. The CDR3 DNA reads as TGTGCCACCAGCGCCCCAATCCTCAGGGGCACTGAAGCTTTCTTT. Its protein is CATSAPILRGTEAFF.